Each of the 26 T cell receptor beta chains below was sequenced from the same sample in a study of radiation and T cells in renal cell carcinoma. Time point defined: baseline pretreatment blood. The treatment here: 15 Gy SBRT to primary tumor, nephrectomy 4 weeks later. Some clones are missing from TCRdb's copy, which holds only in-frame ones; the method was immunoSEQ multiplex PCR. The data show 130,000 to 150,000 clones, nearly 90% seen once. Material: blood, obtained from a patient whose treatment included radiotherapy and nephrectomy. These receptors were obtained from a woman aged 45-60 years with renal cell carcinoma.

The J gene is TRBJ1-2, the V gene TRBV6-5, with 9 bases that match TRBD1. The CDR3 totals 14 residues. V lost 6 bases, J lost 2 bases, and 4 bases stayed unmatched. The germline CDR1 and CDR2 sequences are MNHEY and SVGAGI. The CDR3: CASRDGQGNYGYTF. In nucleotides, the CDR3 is TGTGCCAGCAGAGATGGACAGGGGAACTATGGCTACACCTTC.

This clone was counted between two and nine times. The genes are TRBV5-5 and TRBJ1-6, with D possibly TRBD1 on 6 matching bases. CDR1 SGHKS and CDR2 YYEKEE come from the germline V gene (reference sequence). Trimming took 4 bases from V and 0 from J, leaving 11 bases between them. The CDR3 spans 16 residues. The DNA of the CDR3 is TGTGCCAGCAGCCGCGACAGGAGCTCCTATAATTCACCCCTCCACTTT. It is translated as CASSRDRSSYNSPLHF.

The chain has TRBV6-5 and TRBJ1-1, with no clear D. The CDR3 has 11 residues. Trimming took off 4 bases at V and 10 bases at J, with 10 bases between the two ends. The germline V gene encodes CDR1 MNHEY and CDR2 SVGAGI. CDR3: CASSSSTRAFF. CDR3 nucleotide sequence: TGTGCCAGCAGTTCCTCGACAAGAGCTTTCTTT.

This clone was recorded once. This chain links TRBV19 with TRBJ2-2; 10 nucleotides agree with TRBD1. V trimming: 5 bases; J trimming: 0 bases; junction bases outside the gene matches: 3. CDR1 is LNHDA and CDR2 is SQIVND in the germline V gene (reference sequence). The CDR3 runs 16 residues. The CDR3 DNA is TGTGCCAGTAGTCGTGGACAGGGGGCGAACACCGGGGAGCTGTTTTTT. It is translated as CASSRGQGANTGELFF.

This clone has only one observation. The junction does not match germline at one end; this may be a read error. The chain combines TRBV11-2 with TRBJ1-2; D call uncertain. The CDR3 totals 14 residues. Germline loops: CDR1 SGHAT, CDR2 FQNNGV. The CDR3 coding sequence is TGTGCCAGCAGCGTAGACTCGGCTAACTATGGCTACACCTTC. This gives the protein CASSVDSANYGYTF.

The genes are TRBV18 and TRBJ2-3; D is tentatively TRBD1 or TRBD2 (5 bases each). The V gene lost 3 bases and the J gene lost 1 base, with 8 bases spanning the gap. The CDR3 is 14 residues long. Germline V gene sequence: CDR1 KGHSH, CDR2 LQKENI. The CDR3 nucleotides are TGTGCCAGCTCACCGGGGGACCGCACAGATACGCAGTATTTT. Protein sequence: CASSPGDRTDTQYF.

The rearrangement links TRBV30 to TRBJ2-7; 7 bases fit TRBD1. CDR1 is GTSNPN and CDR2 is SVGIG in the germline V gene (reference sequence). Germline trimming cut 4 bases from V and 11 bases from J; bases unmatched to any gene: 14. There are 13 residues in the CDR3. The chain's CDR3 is CAWNSGQLLGKYF. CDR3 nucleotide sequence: TGTGCCTGGAACTCGGGACAGTTACTCGGGAAGTACTTC.

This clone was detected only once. The CDR3 DNA sequence: TGTGCCAGCAGCTACTGGGGGCGTGAAGCTTTCTTT. As protein: CASSYWGREAFF. This rearrangement joins TRBV5-8 to TRBJ1-1; perhaps TRBD1 as D (6 bases). Germline V gives CDR1 SGHTS, CDR2 YDEGEE. The CDR3 spans 12 residues. V was shortened by 3 bases and J by 7 bases, with 10 bases between the two germline ends.

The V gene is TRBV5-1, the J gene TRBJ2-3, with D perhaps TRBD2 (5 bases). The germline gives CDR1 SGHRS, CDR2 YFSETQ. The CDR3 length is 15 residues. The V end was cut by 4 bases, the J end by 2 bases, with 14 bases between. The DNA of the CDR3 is TGCGCCAGCAGCGTGAGTAACGGGGACACAGATACGCAGTATTTT. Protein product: CASSVSNGDTDTQYF.

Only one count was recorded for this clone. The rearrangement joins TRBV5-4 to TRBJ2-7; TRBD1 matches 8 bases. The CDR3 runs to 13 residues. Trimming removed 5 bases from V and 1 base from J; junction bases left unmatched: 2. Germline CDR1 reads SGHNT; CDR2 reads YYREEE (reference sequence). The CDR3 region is CASRWTGSYEQYF. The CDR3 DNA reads TGTGCCAGCAGATGGACAGGGTCCTACGAGCAGTACTTC.

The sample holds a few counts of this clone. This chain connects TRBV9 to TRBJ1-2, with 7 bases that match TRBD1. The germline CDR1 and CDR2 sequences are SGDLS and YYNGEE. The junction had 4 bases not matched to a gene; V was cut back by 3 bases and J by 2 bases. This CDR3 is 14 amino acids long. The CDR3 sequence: CASSAGTANYGYTF. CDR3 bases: TGTGCCAGCAGCGCGGGGACAGCCAACTATGGCTACACCTTC.

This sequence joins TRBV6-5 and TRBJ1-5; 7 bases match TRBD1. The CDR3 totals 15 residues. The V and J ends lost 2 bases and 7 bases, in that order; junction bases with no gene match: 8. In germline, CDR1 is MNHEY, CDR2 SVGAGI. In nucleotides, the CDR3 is TGTGCCAGCAGTTACGGAACAACAGGGGACCAGCCCCAGCATTTT. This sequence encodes CASSYGTTGDQPQHF.

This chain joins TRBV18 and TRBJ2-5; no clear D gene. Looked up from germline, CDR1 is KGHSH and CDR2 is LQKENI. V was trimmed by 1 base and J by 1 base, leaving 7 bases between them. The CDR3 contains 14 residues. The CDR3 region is CASSPRQTQETQYF. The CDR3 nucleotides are TGTGCCAGCTCACCACGCCAAACCCAAGAGACCCAGTACTTC.

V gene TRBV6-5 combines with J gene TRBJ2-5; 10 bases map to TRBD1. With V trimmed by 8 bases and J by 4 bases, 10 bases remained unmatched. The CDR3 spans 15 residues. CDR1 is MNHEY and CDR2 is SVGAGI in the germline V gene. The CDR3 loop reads CASGGQGGPPETQYF. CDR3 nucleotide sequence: TGTGCCAGCGGCGGACAGGGGGGTCCTCCAGAGACCCAGTACTTC.

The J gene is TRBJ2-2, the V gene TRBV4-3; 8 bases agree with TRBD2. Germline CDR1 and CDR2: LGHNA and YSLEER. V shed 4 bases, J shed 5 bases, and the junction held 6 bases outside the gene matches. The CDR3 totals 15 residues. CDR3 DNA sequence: TGCGCCAGCAGCCTCTCGGGGGGGCCGACCGGGGAGCTGTTTTTT. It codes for CASSLSGGPTGELFF.

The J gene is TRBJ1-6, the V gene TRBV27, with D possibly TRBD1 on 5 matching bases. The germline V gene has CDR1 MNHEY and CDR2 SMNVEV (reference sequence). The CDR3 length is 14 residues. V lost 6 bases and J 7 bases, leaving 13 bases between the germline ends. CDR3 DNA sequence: TGTGCCAGCAGCCGGGCAGGGAAAAATTCACCCCTCCACTTT. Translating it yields CASSRAGKNSPLHF.

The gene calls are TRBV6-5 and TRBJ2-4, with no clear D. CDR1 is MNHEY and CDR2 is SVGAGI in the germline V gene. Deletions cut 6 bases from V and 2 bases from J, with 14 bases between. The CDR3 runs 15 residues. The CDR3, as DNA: TGTGCCAGCAGCCATAGTGACAAATCCAAAAACATTCAGTACTTC. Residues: CASSHSDKSKNIQYF.

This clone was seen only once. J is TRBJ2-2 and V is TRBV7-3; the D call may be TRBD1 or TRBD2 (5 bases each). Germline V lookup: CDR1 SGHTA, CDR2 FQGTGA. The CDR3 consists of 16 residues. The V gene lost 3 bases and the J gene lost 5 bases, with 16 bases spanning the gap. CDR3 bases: TGTGCCAGCAGCTTTGCCGGGACGGTGAATACCGGGGAGCTGTTTTTT. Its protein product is CASSFAGTVNTGELFF.

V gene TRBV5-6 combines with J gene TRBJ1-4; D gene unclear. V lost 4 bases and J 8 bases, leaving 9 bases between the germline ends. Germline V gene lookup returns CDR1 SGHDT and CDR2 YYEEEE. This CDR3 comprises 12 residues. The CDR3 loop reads CASSPLGEKLFF. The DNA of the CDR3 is TGTGCCAGCAGCCCGCTAGGGGAAAAACTGTTTTTT.

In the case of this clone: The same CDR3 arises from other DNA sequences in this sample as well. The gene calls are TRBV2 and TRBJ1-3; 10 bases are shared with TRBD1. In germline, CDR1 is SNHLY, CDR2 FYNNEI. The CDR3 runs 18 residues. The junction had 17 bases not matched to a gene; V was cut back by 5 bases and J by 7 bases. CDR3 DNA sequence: TGTGCCAGCAGTCGCCGGCGTCACGACAGGGGGCTTGGGAACACCATATATTTT. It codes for CASSRRRHDRGLGNTIYF.

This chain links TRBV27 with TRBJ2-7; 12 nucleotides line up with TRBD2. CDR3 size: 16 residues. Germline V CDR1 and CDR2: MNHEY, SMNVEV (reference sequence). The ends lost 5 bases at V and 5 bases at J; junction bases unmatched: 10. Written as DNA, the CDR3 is TGTGCCAGCAGTCTCCTCCTAGCGGGGGGGCTCCACGAGCAGTACTTC. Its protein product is CASSLLLAGGLHEQYF.

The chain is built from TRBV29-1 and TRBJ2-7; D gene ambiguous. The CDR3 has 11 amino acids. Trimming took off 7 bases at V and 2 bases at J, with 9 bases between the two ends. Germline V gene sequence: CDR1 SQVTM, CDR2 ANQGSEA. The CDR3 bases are TGCAGCGCAATAGCCCCCTACGAGCAGTACTTC. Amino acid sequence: CSAIAPYEQYF.

CDR3 residues: CASRTQGRPDTQYF. The CDR3, as DNA: TGTGCCAGCAGGACGCAGGGAAGACCAGATACGCAGTATTTT. The chain carries TRBV2 and TRBJ2-3; tentatively, D is TRBD1 (5 bases). Trimming cost V 6 bases and J 4 bases, with 14 bases left between them. The CDR3 is made up of 14 amino acids. Germline V CDR1 and CDR2: SNHLY, FYNNEI.

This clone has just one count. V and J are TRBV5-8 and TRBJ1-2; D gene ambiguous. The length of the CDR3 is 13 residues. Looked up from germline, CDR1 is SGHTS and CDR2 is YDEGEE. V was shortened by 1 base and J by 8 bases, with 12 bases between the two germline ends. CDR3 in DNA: TGTGCCAGCAGCTTGAGAGATTCAGACGGCTACACCTTC. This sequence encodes CASSLRDSDGYTF.

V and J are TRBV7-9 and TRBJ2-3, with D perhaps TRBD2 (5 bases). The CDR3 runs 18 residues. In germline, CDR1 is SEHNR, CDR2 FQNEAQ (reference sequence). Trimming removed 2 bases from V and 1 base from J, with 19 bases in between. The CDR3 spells CASSLPLPGKMGTDTQYF. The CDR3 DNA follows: TGTGCCAGCAGCTTACCTCTCCCGGGGAAGATGGGCACAGATACGCAGTATTTT.

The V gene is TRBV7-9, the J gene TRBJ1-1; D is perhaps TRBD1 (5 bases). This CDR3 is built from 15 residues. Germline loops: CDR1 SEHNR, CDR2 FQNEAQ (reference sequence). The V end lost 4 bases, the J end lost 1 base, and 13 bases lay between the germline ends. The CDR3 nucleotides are TGTGCCAGCAGCTATAGGGGATCGGGGAACACTGAAGCTTTCTTT. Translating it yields CASSYRGSGNTEAFF.